This T cell receptor (beta chain) is drawn from a study of T cell repertoires in cytomegalovirus infection. Study information: Matching HLA type and CMV infection were both indicated by public TCR beta signatures.

This clonotype was found many times. Its cognate antigen is unknown. The germline V gene has CDR1 SEHNR and CDR2 FQNEAQ (reference sequence). The V segment lost 6 bases and the J segment 3 bases; nucleotides outside the gene matches: 10. The CDR3 is 16 amino acids. MiXCR, run by TCRdb on the reads, gives a single entry per CDR3 protein. Among under 350,000 distinct CDR3 sequences listed, more than 8% were seen once. Overall study results and limits: Ex vivo responses were dominated by HLA-C-restricted CMV-specific TCR beta clonotypes. Carriers of CMV and the relevant HLA type were discriminated by public TCR beta frequency.

The chain employs TRBV7-9 and TRBJ2-2, with 7 bases fitting TRBD2. This TCR was recovered from a human donor in good health (CMV status not recorded). Some clones in this sample may be carry-over from other donors' samples. Sequencing was performed on PBMCs. The CDR3 coding sequence is TGTGCCAGCAGTTCGAGGGAGGGAGAGGACACCGGGGAGCTGTTTTTT. Protein: CASSSREGEDTGELFF.